These 15 T cell receptor beta chains came from one sample sequenced in a study of tissue T cells after allogeneic stem cell transplantation. Libraries were prepared by immunoSEQ multiplex PCR; TCRdb keeps only in-frame clonotypes and omits some of them. This table has tens of thousands of clones, 73% appearing once. Material for sequencing was sorted cells pooled from one or two spleens. These receptors came from a pool of C57BL/6 mice in good health.

Points on this clone: Gene names and germline match the mouse. The read ends 1 residue shy of where the CDR3 ends; the end is completed using the germline J gene. The chain combines TRBV30 with TRBJ2-4; D not certain. Germline CDR1 SQVVS, CDR2 ANEGSEA. This CDR3 region has 14 residues. V lost 0 bases to trimming and J lost 0 bases, with 7 bases between them. CDR3 DNA, as far as it was read: TGTAGTTCTAGAGATCCCCGCAGTCAAAACACCTTGTAC. Its protein product is CSSRDPRSQNTLY. The entire CDR3 sequence reads CSSRDPRSQNTLYF.

With regard to this clone: The genes are named according to mouse. The read falls 1 residue short of the CDR3 end, and the missing part is taken from the germline J gene. This chain joins TRBV12-1 and TRBJ2-7; 8 nucleotides match TRBD2. Germline loops: CDR1 SGHSN, CDR2 HYEKVE. Trimming removed 4 bases from V and 1 base from J; junction bases left unmatched: 2. This CDR3 is built from 13 residues. The CDR3 DNA, read in part, is TGTGCCAGCTCACCTGGGGGGTCCTATGAACAGTAC. This translates into CASSPGGSYEQY. The full CDR3 sequence reads CASSPGGSYEQYF.

Worth noting for this clone: Mouse gene names and germline throughout. The read finishes 1 residue shy of the CDR3 end, and the germline J gene is used to complete it. The V call is TRBV1, the J call TRBJ1-6; 7 bases are a match to TRBD1. TRBJ1-6 falls under the ORF class, with uncertain function. V shed 0 bases, J shed 10 bases, and the junction held 6 bases outside the gene matches. The V gene's germline CDR1 is NSQYPW and CDR2 LRSPGD (reference sequence). CDR3 size: 15 residues. CDR3 region: CTCSADRGRGSPLYF. CDR3 DNA (partial): TGCACCTGCAGTGCAGATAGGGGGCGCGGGTCGCCCCTCTAC.

Points on this clone: Gene names refer to mouse genes. The read finishes 1 residue shy of the CDR3 end, and the germline J gene is used to complete it. J is TRBJ1-1 and V is TRBV2; D uncertain. Trimming removed 0 bases from V and 0 bases from J, with 5 bases in between. Per germline, CDR1 LGHNA and CDR2 YSYQKL. The length of the CDR3 is 14 residues. Partial CDR3 DNA: TGTGCCAGCAGCCAAGATACAGCAAACACAGAAGTCTTC. Translation gives CASSQDTANTEVF. The complete CDR3 sequence is CASSQDTANTEVFF.

This clone was counted only a few times. Germline and genes: mouse. The CDR3 is cut off 1 residue early in the read; its end comes from the germline J gene. The chain recombines TRBV23 with TRBJ1-6; the table's D call of TRBD1 was not tested on the DNA. TRBJ1-6 is reported as an ORF; its role is uncertain. This CDR3 spans 15 amino acids. Germline lookup yields CDR1 KGHTA and CDR2 FQNQQP. Incomplete CDR3 DNA: TGCTCCAGCAGTCTGACAGGGGGCTATAATTCGCCCCTCTAC. As protein: CSSSLTGGYNSPLY. The CDR3 in full is CSSSLTGGYNSPLYF.

To note about this clone: The genes are named according to mouse. The sequence runs out 1 residue before the end of the CDR3; the remainder is reconstructed from the germline J gene. The chain couples TRBV24 to TRBJ2-7, with 8 positions matching TRBD2. This CDR3 has 13 residues. V shed 5 bases and J 4 bases; nucleotides not matched to a gene: 4. CDR1 KGHTA and CDR2 FRNEEI come from the germline V gene. CDR3 region: CASSFGGGYEQYF. Incomplete CDR3 DNA: TGTGCCAGCAGTTTTGGGGGGGGGTATGAACAGTAC.

In the case of this clone: Here the gene names and germline are mouse. Read coverage stops 1 residue before the CDR3 terminus; the germline J gene supplies the remainder. The gene calls are TRBV3 and TRBJ2-4, with TRBD1 matching 7 bases. Germline-derived CDR1 and CDR2 are SNHLY and FYNGKV (reference sequence). V shed 1 base and J 5 bases; nucleotides not matched to a gene: 3. CDR3 length equals 14 residues. CDR3 DNA, as far as it was read: TGTGCCAGCAGCTTAGATACAGGGGCAAACACCTTGTAC. Its protein is CASSLDTGANTLY. The whole CDR3 region reads CASSLDTGANTLYF.

Of note for this clone: These gene names are mouse names. The CDR3 end is not reached by the read, which stops 1 residue before it; the germline J gene fills it in. The rearrangement joins TRBV4 to TRBJ2-4; 11 positions match TRBD2. J gave up 6 bases and V 5 bases, and 1 base lay outside the gene matches. Germline loops: CDR1 LGHDT, CDR2 YNNKQL (reference sequence). This CDR3 contains 13 residues. The CDR3 sequence is CASSRDWGNTLYF. The part of the CDR3 DNA that was read is TGTGCCAGCAGCCGGGACTGGGGGAACACCTTGTAC.

This clone was detected only a few times. Gene and germline names: mouse. The CDR3 end is not reached by the read, which stops 1 residue before it; the germline J gene fills it in. V is TRBV23 and J is TRBJ2-7; no DNA check was done on the table's D call, TRBD1. Germline CDR1 is KGHTA and CDR2 is FQNQQP. There are 14 residues in the CDR3. Partial CDR3 DNA: TGCTCCAGCAGTCAATCCGACAGGGGGGATGAACAGTAC. It is translated as CSSSQSDRGDEQY. The CDR3 as a whole reads CSSSQSDRGDEQYF. The full variable domain, with the rest looked up from reference TRBV23 and TRBJ2-7, is DAAVTQKPRYLIKMKGQEAEMKCIPEKGHTAVFWYQQKQSKELKFLIYFQNQQPLDQIDMVKERFSAVCPSSSLCSLGIRTCEAEDSALYLCSSSQSDRGDEQYFGPGTRLTVL.

A remark on this clone: The listed genes are named as in mouse. Read coverage stops 1 residue before the CDR3 terminus; the germline J gene supplies the remainder. This chain joins TRBV13-2 and TRBJ1-3; D is unresolved. Trimming left V 1 base short and J 0 bases short, with 5 bases between. Per germline, CDR1 NNHNN and CDR2 SYGAGS (reference sequence). The CDR3 spans 14 residues. The sequenced part of the CDR3 DNA is TGTGCCAGCGGTGATCCATATTCTGGAAATACGCTCTAT. As protein: CASGDPYSGNTLY. Given in full, the CDR3 is CASGDPYSGNTLYF.

This clone was detected only a few times. The genes are named according to mouse. The read stops 1 residue short of the end of the CDR3; the missing end is completed from the germline J gene. Other DNA sequences of this sample code for an identical CDR3. The J gene is TRBJ2-5, the V gene TRBV3; D is ambiguous. CDR1 is SNHLY and CDR2 is FYNGKV in the germline V gene (reference sequence). The V end was cut by 3 bases, the J end by 2 bases, with 0 bases between. The CDR3 covers 11 residues. CDR3 loop: CASSFQDTQYF. CDR3 bases read: TGTGCCAGCAGCTTCCAAGACACCCAGTAC.

In the case of this clone: Mouse gene names and germline throughout. The read finishes 1 residue shy of the CDR3 end, and the germline J gene is used to complete it. The chain links TRBV5 to TRBJ2-2, with 10 bases fitting TRBD1. V lost 3 bases, J lost 2 bases, and 3 bases stayed unmatched. The CDR3 is 16 residues long. Looked up from germline, CDR1 is LGHNA and CDR2 is YNLKQL (reference sequence). CDR3 DNA, as far as it was read: TGTGCCAGCAGCCAGACAGGGGGCAGGAACACCGGGCAGCTCTAC. Protein product: CASSQTGGRNTGQLY. The whole CDR3 region reads CASSQTGGRNTGQLYF.

Concerning this clone itself: Gene names denote mouse genes. The CDR3 end is not reached by the read, which stops 1 residue before it; the germline J gene fills it in. The chain joins TRBV16 to TRBJ2-7; no firm D call. This CDR3 is built from 12 residues. The V end lost 0 bases, the J end lost 2 bases, and 2 bases lay between the germline ends. From germline, CDR1 is SGHSA and CDR2 FRNQAP. The sequenced CDR3 bases are TGTGCAAGCAGCTTAGATACCTATGAACAGTAC. It yields the protein CASSLDTYEQY. In full, the CDR3 is CASSLDTYEQYF.

Concerning this clone itself: Gene names and germline match the mouse. The read is 1 residue too short to cover the CDR3 end, so that end is filled in from the germline J gene. This sequence joins TRBV1 and TRBJ1-1; D is uncertain. The CDR3 has 12 residues. V shed 6 bases and J shed 5 bases, with 10 bases lying between them. The germline CDR1 and CDR2 sequences are NSQYPW and LRSPGD (reference sequence). The sequenced part of the CDR3 DNA is TGCACCTGCAGCCCCGTAGGGACAGAAGTCTTC. Encoded protein: CTCSPVGTEVF. The CDR3 in full is CTCSPVGTEVFF.

Details on this clone: Gene names are the mouse ones. The read ends 1 residue shy of where the CDR3 ends; the end is completed using the germline J gene. The V call is TRBV19, the J call TRBJ2-5; possible D gene TRBD1, 5 bases. The CDR3 contains 12 residues. Germline-derived CDR1 and CDR2 are FNHDT and SITEND (reference sequence). The V and J ends lost 5 bases and 2 bases respectively, with 6 bases between them. The CDR3 here is CASRDIQDTQYF. The CDR3 DNA, read in part, is TGTGCCAGCAGGGACATCCAAGACACCCAGTAC.